Below, 29 T cell receptor beta chains from the same sample are listed, as sequenced in a study of cytomegalovirus exposure and HLA in healthy donors. A multiplex PCR was run with 60 Vbeta primers and 13 Jbeta primers. Profiled with immunoSEQ multiplex PCR; TCRdb holds only in-frame clones, not every one. Of around 190,000 clones in the sample, over 70% were seen once. Sequencing used PBMCs. The receptors were sampled from a woman in her 30s in good health and CMV-seropositive.

The V call is TRBV27, the J call TRBJ2-7, with D maybe TRBD1 (6 bases). V was trimmed by 4 bases and J by 5 bases, leaving 12 bases between them. Per germline, CDR1 MNHEY and CDR2 SMNVEV (reference sequence). The CDR3 contains 13 residues. The CDR3 DNA reads as TGTGCCAGCAGTTCCCGACAGGACAACGAGCAGTACTTC. Translating gives CASSSRQDNEQYF.

The chain combines TRBV27 with TRBJ2-7; 7 nucleotides line up with TRBD2. The germline V gene encodes CDR1 MNHEY and CDR2 SMNVEV (reference sequence). The CDR3 runs to 15 residues. V lost 3 bases to trimming and J lost 1 base; unmatched junction nucleotides: 6. CDR3 nucleotide sequence: TGTGCCAGCAGTTTGGTGGCTAGCGGATCCTACGAGCAGTACTTC. It yields the protein CASSLVASGSYEQYF.

The CDR3, as DNA: TGTGCCAGCAGAACCAGGACAGGGCCCTACGAGCAGTACTTC. The encoded protein is CASRTRTGPYEQYF. The J gene is TRBJ2-7, the V gene TRBV28; 8 nucleotides align to TRBD1. Trimming cost V 6 bases and J 2 bases; bases outside gene matches: 6. The V gene's germline CDR1 is MDHEN and CDR2 SYDVKM. This CDR3 has 14 amino acids.

The V and J genes are TRBV23-1 and TRBJ2-1; possibly TRBD1 for D (6 bases). TRBV23-1 is recorded as an ORF, its role being uncertain. The CDR3 has 17 amino acids. The V gene lost 7 bases and the J gene lost 1 base, with 20 bases spanning the gap. The CDR3 is CASTFLQGSGSYNEQFF. The DNA for the CDR3 is TGCGCCAGCACATTCCTACAGGGCTCAGGATCCTACAATGAGCAGTTCTTC.

J is TRBJ2-7 and V is TRBV11-2, with 7 bases lining up with TRBD1. The CDR3 is 13 amino acids. V trimming: 4 bases; J trimming: 6 bases; junction bases outside the gene matches: 6. Per germline, CDR1 SGHAT and CDR2 FQNNGV. CDR3 sequence (DNA): TGTGCCAGCAGCTCCGGACAGGCGCTCGAGCAGTACTTC. Translating gives CASSSGQALEQYF.

The chain is built from TRBV6-5 and TRBJ1-1; the D gene is possibly TRBD1 (5 bases). The CDR3 spans 14 residues. V lost 0 bases and J 2 bases, leaving 7 bases between the germline ends. CDR1 and CDR2 (germline): MNHEY, SVGAGI. The CDR3 protein is CASSYSGGNTEAFF. CDR3 DNA: TGTGCCAGCAGTTACTCCGGGGGAAACACTGAAGCTTTCTTT.

The chain combines TRBV15 with TRBJ2-3; D unclear. The CDR3 sequence is 13 residues long. V dropped 1 base and J dropped 5 bases, with 7 bases sitting between them. In germline, CDR1 is LNHNV, CDR2 YYDKDF (reference sequence). CDR3 DNA sequence: TGTGCCACCAGCAGAGGGCCGCAAGATACGCAGTATTTT. This gives the protein CATSRGPQDTQYF. Filled out from reference TRBV15 and TRBJ2-3, the complete variable domain reads DAMVIQNPRYQVTQFGKPVTLSCSQTLNHNVMYWYQQKSSQAPKLLFHYYDKDFNNEADTPDNFQSRRPNTSFCFLDIRSPGLGDTAMYLCATSRGPQDTQYFGPGTRLTVL.

The chain uses TRBV4-1 and TRBJ2-7; D may be TRBD1 (6 bases). The CDR3 extends over 17 amino acids. Trimming pared 3 bases from V and 6 bases from J, leaving 24 bases between. CDR1 is MGHRA and CDR2 is YSYEKL in the germline V gene. CDR3: CASSHDLPGRGSGEQYF. The CDR3 bases are TGCGCCAGCAGCCACGATCTTCCAGGCAGGGGCTCCGGCGAGCAGTACTTC.

V gene TRBV5-8 combines with J gene TRBJ1-2, with a possible D match to TRBD1 (5 bases). Germline V gene lookup returns CDR1 SGHTS and CDR2 YDEGEE. The CDR3 loop spans 14 amino acids. Trimming removed 3 bases at V and 3 bases at J, with 12 bases between. The CDR3 region has the DNA TGTGCCAGCAGCTACCAGGGCTTAGACTATGGCTACACCTTC. Translation gives CASSYQGLDYGYTF.

This chain links TRBV5-1 with TRBJ1-4; possibly TRBD1 for D (6 bases). The V gene lost 3 bases and the J gene lost 7 bases, with 13 bases spanning the gap. The CDR3 length is 14 residues. Germline lookup yields CDR1 SGHRS and CDR2 YFSETQ. CDR3 residues: CASSSGQRPEKLFF. For the CDR3, the DNA is TGCGCCAGCAGCTCTGGACAGCGCCCTGAAAAACTGTTTTTT.

This clone was observed a handful of times. The chain combines TRBV28 with TRBJ2-7, with 7 bases aligning to TRBD1. Germline-derived CDR1 and CDR2 are MDHEN and SYDVKM. Losses at the gene ends were 4 bases for V and 5 bases for J; bases not matched to a gene: 11. The CDR3 extends over 15 amino acids. This chain's CDR3 is CASSSPTGKLDEQYF. The CDR3 bases are TGTGCCAGCAGTTCACCGACAGGGAAGTTGGACGAGCAGTACTTC.

The rearrangement uses TRBV5-1 and TRBJ1-1; D call uncertain. The V end lost 1 base, the J end lost 0 bases, and 10 bases lay between the germline ends. CDR3 length: 15 amino acids. Germline V gene lookup returns CDR1 SGHRS and CDR2 YFSETQ. CDR3 nucleotide sequence: TGCGCCAGCAGCTTGCGCGGATCCATGAACACTGAAGCTTTCTTT. Translated: CASSLRGSMNTEAFF.

V and J are TRBV7-6 and TRBJ1-1; perhaps TRBD1 as D (6 bases). Germline loops: CDR1 SGHVS, CDR2 FNYEAQ. The CDR3 extends over 14 amino acids. Trimming pared 4 bases from V and 4 bases from J, leaving 13 bases between. The CDR3 region is CASSSYREGTEAFF. In nucleotides, the CDR3 is TGTGCCAGCAGCTCCTACAGGGAGGGCACTGAAGCTTTCTTT.

This chain joins TRBV5-1 and TRBJ2-5; 8 bases are a match to TRBD2. CDR1 and CDR2 (germline): SGHRS, YFSETQ. The V segment lost 5 bases and the J segment 1 base; nucleotides outside the gene matches: 4. CDR3 length: 14 amino acids. DNA of the CDR3: TGCGCCAGCAGTTTCCTAGCGGGCCAAGAGACCCAGTACTTC. Its protein product is CASSFLAGQETQYF.

The gene calls are TRBV4-1 and TRBJ2-2, with a tentative D call TRBD1 (7 bases). The V gene lost 4 bases and the J gene lost 4 bases, with 13 bases spanning the gap. The CDR3 has 15 amino acids. Germline loops: CDR1 MGHRA, CDR2 YSYEKL. Written as DNA, the CDR3 is TGCGCCAGCAGCCCCAGGGGGGCGCGCACCGGGGAGCTGTTTTTT. This translates into CASSPRGARTGELFF.

The gene calls are TRBV28 and TRBJ1-4; 8 positions match TRBD1. J gave up 6 bases and V 8 bases, and 2 bases lay outside the gene matches. CDR1 is MDHEN and CDR2 is SYDVKM in the germline V gene. The CDR3 length is 12 residues. CDR3 loop: CASSGQDEKLFF. DNA for the CDR3: TGTGCCAGCTCGGGACAGGATGAAAAACTGTTTTTT.

The genes are TRBV2 and TRBJ2-2; 10 positions match TRBD2. Germline V gene sequence: CDR1 SNHLY, CDR2 FYNNEI. CDR3 length equals 15 residues. The V segment lost 8 bases and the J segment 2 bases; nucleotides outside the gene matches: 5. In DNA, the CDR3 is TGTGCCAGCTGGGCTAGCGGGAGAAACACCGGGGAGCTGTTTTTT. Amino acid sequence: CASWASGRNTGELFF.

This clone came up many times. This sequence joins TRBV10-3 and TRBJ2-7, with D unresolved. Germline V gene sequence: CDR1 ENHRY, CDR2 SYGVKD. Trimming left V 7 bases short and J 0 bases short, with 10 bases between. The CDR3 sequence is 13 residues long. The CDR3 DNA reads TGTGCCATCACCTGTGGGCTCTCCTACGAGCAGTACTTC. Translating it yields CAITCGLSYEQYF.

V gene TRBV5-1 combines with J gene TRBJ2-1, with 14 bases lining up with TRBD2. Germline loops: CDR1 SGHRS, CDR2 YFSETQ. This CDR3 has 17 residues. With V trimmed by 3 bases and J by 12 bases, 14 bases remained unmatched. The CDR3 reads CASSSGLAGGPSYGQFF. The CDR3 region has the DNA TGCGCCAGCAGCTCAGGACTAGCGGGAGGCCCATCCTACGGGCAGTTCTTC.

This clone appeared a few times. The chain employs TRBV11-2 and TRBJ2-3, with D perhaps TRBD2 (5 bases). Between the trimmed V and J ends, which lost 2 bases and 0 bases, there was a span of 18 bases. This CDR3 region has 18 residues. CDR1 SGHAT and CDR2 FQNNGV come from the germline V gene. CDR3 loop: CASSLTPLSGPSTDTQYF. Written as DNA, the CDR3 is TGTGCCAGCAGCTTAACCCCCCTGAGCGGACCTAGCACAGATACGCAGTATTTT.

This clone has just one count. This chain joins TRBV7-9 and TRBJ2-3; TRBD2 might be the D (5 bases). From germline, CDR1 is SEHNR and CDR2 FQNEAQ (reference sequence). V dropped 5 bases and J dropped 2 bases, with 14 bases sitting between them. The CDR3 contains 15 residues. CDR3 region: CASSQKTISTDTQYF. In DNA, the CDR3 is TGTGCCAGCAGCCAAAAGACTATCTCCACAGATACGCAGTATTTT.

This chain connects TRBV6-5 to TRBJ2-7; 11 bases match TRBD2. Per germline, CDR1 MNHEY and CDR2 SVGAGI. J was trimmed by 1 base and V by 0 bases; bases with no gene match: 2. The CDR3 extends over 16 amino acids. In nucleotides, the CDR3 is TGTGCCAGCAGTTACTCATTAGCGGGAGGGTCCTACGAGCAGTACTTC. Protein product: CASSYSLAGGSYEQYF.

The DNA of the CDR3 is TGTGCCAGCTCGCTCGGACAGGGAGTCCACGAGCAGTACTTC. Encoded protein: CASSLGQGVHEQYF. The chain recombines TRBV18 with TRBJ2-7; TRBD1 aligns across 8 bases. The CDR3 covers 14 residues. The germline gives CDR1 KGHSH, CDR2 LQKENI. The J segment lost 5 bases and the V segment lost 6 bases, leaving 9 bases of the junction unmatched.

This clone has a single count. Other nucleotide sequences in the sample specify the same CDR3. The CDR3 DNA follows: TGTGCCAGCAGTCGAGAAGACGAGCAGTACTTC. Its protein product is CASSREDEQYF. J is TRBJ2-7 and V is TRBV2, with unresolved D. Germline CDR1 SNHLY, CDR2 FYNNEI. This CDR3 is built from 11 residues. Trimming cost V 5 bases and J 5 bases, with 7 bases left between them.

The rearrangement joins TRBV29-1 to TRBJ2-6, with TRBD1 as a possible D gene (5 bases). Germline V gene lookup returns CDR1 SQVTM and CDR2 ANQGSEA. V was pared by 5 bases and J by 1 base, with 9 bases between. This CDR3 has 14 residues. CDR3 region: CSVSQGSGANVLTF. Written as DNA, the CDR3 is TGCAGCGTTTCCCAGGGTTCTGGGGCCAACGTCCTGACTTTC.

There are a few counts of this clone. The chain employs TRBV7-2 and TRBJ2-3; possible D gene TRBD1, 6 bases. Germline assignment: CDR1 SGHTA and CDR2 FQGNSA. The CDR3 length is 16 residues. With 2 bases removed from V and 2 bases from J, the gap between germline ends came to 14 bases. CDR3 nucleotides: TGTGCCAGCAGCTTATCGGTGGCAGGGGCCACAGATACGCAGTATTTT. It codes for CASSLSVAGATDTQYF.

The chain is built from TRBV2 and TRBJ1-2; 7 bases map to TRBD1. V was pared by 3 bases and J by 12 bases, with 10 bases of the junction left unmatched. Germline V gene sequence: CDR1 SNHLY, CDR2 FYNNEI. This CDR3 comprises 13 residues. The CDR3 DNA follows: TGTGCCAGCAGTGATTTCAGGGGGAAAGAGAACACCTTC. Its protein is CASSDFRGKENTF.

The genes are TRBV7-2 and TRBJ1-1; 7 bases map to TRBD1. Trimming took 5 bases from V and 0 from J; bases not matched to a gene: 6. Germline CDR1 reads SGHTA; CDR2 reads FQGNSA. CDR3 length: 15 residues. The CDR3, as DNA: TGTGCCAGCAGCACCCGACAGGGCCTGAACACTGAAGCTTTCTTT. Its protein product is CASSTRQGLNTEAFF.

In its sample, this clone was seen a few times. J is TRBJ2-1 and V is TRBV5-4; 9 bases are shared with TRBD1. The CDR3 spans 14 residues. Germline trimming cut 4 bases from V and 6 bases from J; bases unmatched to any gene: 5. Germline CDR1 SGHNT, CDR2 YYREEE (reference sequence). Written as DNA, the CDR3 is TGTGCCAGCAGCGGGACAGGGAGACCCAATGAGCAGTTCTTC. Its protein product is CASSGTGRPNEQFF. Full variable domain (rest looked up from reference TRBV5-4 and TRBJ2-1): ETGVTQSPTHLIKTRGQQVTLRCSSQSGHNTVSWYQQALGQGPQFIFQYYREEENGRGNFPPRFSGLQFPNYSSELNVNALELDDSALYLCASSGTGRPNEQFFGPGTRLTVL.